This T cell receptor (beta chain) was profiled in a study of blood T cell repertoires in COVID-19. Study as a whole: Acute and convalescent COVID-19 specimens originated in the United States, Italy and Spain. The analysed material was cDNA or gDNA that came from T cells, B-cell-depleted T cells, or PBMCs.

Patients at the Seattle site were enrolled during active infection and followed longitudinally. Source study methods: Estimation of nucleated cell counts relied on the amplification of reference gene primers. The table came from immunoSEQ multiplex PCR; TCRdb's copy has only in-frame clones and leaves some out. The V and J calls and clone size are taken from that table; D and trimming were inferred from the DNA. This sample carries approximately 75,000 clones, approximately 86% of them seen once, and the ten largest clones take around 6.3%. V dropped 2 bases and J dropped 8; count of bases not matched to a gene: 7. The V gene's germline CDR1 is SGHNT and CDR2 YYREEE (reference sequence). The CDR3 runs 14 residues.

Sequenced input: peripheral blood. The rearrangement uses TRBV5-4 and TRBJ2-1, with 7 bases lining up with TRBD1. The sequence was obtained from an elderly man with COVID-19, enrolled during active disease. The CDR3 is CASSFSTGPHEQFF. The CDR3 bases are TGTGCCAGCAGCTTCTCGACAGGGCCCCATGAGCAGTTCTTC.